This is a list of T cell receptor beta chains from one sample in a study of blood T cells in healthy people across ages. Each CDR3 protein is one row after TCRdb ran MiXCR on the 5' RACE reads. The sample records 1.8 million or so distinct CDR3 sequences, 35% to 50% being singletons. Source material: blood. The receptors here all came from a human donor in good health. CDR3s include the opening cysteine and the closing phenylalanine or tryptophan. The D gene is left open where the match is weak. Clone size is given for some rows only: seen once, a few or many times, or a class if the clone is expanded.

CDR3aa	CDR3nt	v_gene	j_gene	d_gene	abundance
CASSSGPGTGVESEAFF	TGTGCCAGCAGCTCCGGTCCCGGGACAGGGGTGGAGTCTGAAGCTTTCTTT	TRBV7-6	TRBJ1-1	TRBD1	-
CSVDSWAFYEQYF	TGCAGCGTTGATTCCTGGGCATTCTACGAGCAGTACTTC	TRBV29-1	TRBJ2-7	-	-
CASSQSYFAGDEKLFF	TGCGCCAGCAGCCAATCTTATTTCGCGGGGGATGAAAAACTGTTTTTT	TRBV4-3	TRBJ1-4	-	-
CASSSDGTEYNEQYF	TGTGCCAGCAGCTCCGACGGGACCGAGTACAATGAGCAGTACTTC	TRBV7-3	TRBJ2-4	-	-
CASSYSWGGNTEAFF	TGTGCCAGCAGTTACTCCTGGGGGGGGAACACTGAAGCTTTCTTT	TRBV6-5	TRBJ1-1	-	few
CASSLTGTSGREQYF	TGTGCCAGCAGTTTAACCGGGACTAGTGGTAGAGAGCAGTACTTC	TRBV28	TRBJ2-4	TRBD2	-
CAISEPRQGKGEQYF	TGTGCCATCAGTGAGCCGAGACAGGGGAAGGGTGAGCAGTACTTC	TRBV10-3	TRBJ2-7	TRBD1	few
CAGSLSTGGNNEQFF	TGTGCCGGCAGTCTATCTACAGGGGGCAACAATGAGCAGTTCTTC	TRBV27	TRBJ2-1	TRBD1	-
CASSAAVGQTLYEQYF	TGTGCCAGCAGCGCGGCCGTGGGACAGACTTTATACGAGCAGTACTTC	TRBV9	TRBJ2-7	TRBD1	-
CASSYEMGTGGQDTQYF	TGTGCCAGCAGTTACGAGATGGGGACAGGGGGGCAGGATACGCAGTATTTT	TRBV6-2/TRBV6-3	TRBJ2-3	TRBD1	-
CSATTGFNYGYTF	TGCAGTGCTACGACAGGCTTCAACTATGGCTACACCTTC	TRBV20-1	TRBJ1-2	-	once
CASSRGTTPEQYF	TGTGCCAGCAGCCGAGGGACTACTCCTGAGCAGTACTTC	TRBV4-2	TRBJ2-7	TRBD2	few
CASLAQDKGTEAFF	TGTGCCAGCTTAGCACAAGATAAGGGCACTGAAGCTTTCTTT	TRBV3-1	TRBJ1-1	-	-
CASSHRREQYF	TGTGCCAGCAGCCATAGAAGGGAGCAGTACTTC	TRBV5-6	TRBJ2-5	-	few
CASSSGCNEQFF	TGTGCCAGCAGTTCGGGGTGCAATGAGCAGTTCTTC	TRBV12-3/TRBV12-4	TRBJ2-1	-	few
CASSDGWPNYGYTF	TGCGCCAGCAGTGATGGATGGCCTAACTATGGCTACACCTTC	TRBV10-1	TRBJ1-2	-	-